The rows below give T cell receptor beta chains drawn from one sample of a study of control samples from healthy donors and cancer patients. The assay was immunoSEQ multiplex PCR, and TCRdb's table has in-frame clones only and misses some. The data hold about 120,000 clones, with just under 95% observed a single time. Material for sequencing was blood. These receptors were obtained from a man between 18 and 35 years old in good health. Both conserved end residues are part of each CDR3. A D gene is named only where the DNA matches it firmly. Clone size is shown for a subset of rows, as once, few, many or a class of expanded clone.

TRBD1	.	TRBJ2-7	TRBV20-1	CSARTGYEQYF	TGCAGTGCTCGGACAGGCTACGAGCAGTACTTC
.	.	TRBJ1-2	TRBV2	CASSEFPWIYGYTF	TGTGCCAGCAGTGAGTTCCCATGGATCTATGGCTACACCTTC
.	.	TRBJ2-6	TRBV3-1/TRBV3-2	CASSQVASPGANVLTF	TGTGCCAGCAGCCAAGTTGCCTCCCCTGGGGCCAACGTCCTGACTTTC
.	.	TRBJ2-2	TRBV4-1	CASSQEKTRTGELFF	TGCGCCAGCAGCCAGGAGAAGACGCGCACCGGGGAGCTGTTTTTT
.	.	TRBJ1-1	TRBV6-4	CASRMDGNTEAFF	TGTGCCAGCAGGATGGATGGGAACACTGAAGCTTTCTTT
.	.	TRBJ1-5	TRBV2	CASSASGTSNQPQHF	TGTGCCAGCAGTGCCTCAGGGACAAGCAATCAGCCCCAGCATTTT
TRBD1	.	TRBJ1-1	TRBV7-9	CASSRRTGATEAFF	TGTGCCAGCAGCCGGCGGACAGGGGCCACTGAAGCTTTCTTT
.	.	TRBJ2-5	TRBV5-1	CASSSGGGQETQYF	TGCGCCAGCAGCTCCGGGGGTGGCCAAGAGACCCAGTACTTC
.	.	TRBJ2-5	TRBV21-1	CASSENATVQRGSKETQYF	TGTGCCAGCAGCGAAAATGCGACAGTCCAACGTGGGTCAAAAGAGACCCAGTACTTC
TRBD1	.	TRBJ1-4	TRBV5-4	CASSLAGTGSEKLFF	TGTGCCAGCAGCTTGGCCGGGACAGGGAGTGAAAAACTGTTTTTT
TRBD1	.	TRBJ1-1	TRBV12-5	CASGLQWMGQGMNTEAFF	TGTGCTAGTGGTTTGCAGTGGATGGGACAGGGGATGAACACTGAAGCTTTCTTT
TRBD1	.	TRBJ1-4	TRBV4-1	CASSRIGTGVGEKLFF	TGCGCCAGCAGCCGGATAGGGACAGGGGTAGGGGAAAAACTGTTTTTT
.	.	TRBJ2-7	TRBV6-5	CASSPGASYEQYF	TGTGCCAGCAGTCCCGGGGCCTCCTACGAGCAGTACTTC
TRBD1	.	TRBJ2-4	TRBV19	CASSIIYRGTALTENIQYF	TGTGCCAGTAGTATAATCTATAGAGGGACAGCCCTTACGGAAAACATTCAGTACTTC
TRBD1	once	TRBJ1-5	TRBV19	CASSYRGGGQPQHF	TGTGCCAGTAGTTACAGGGGCGGAGGTCAGCCCCAGCATTTT
.	.	TRBJ2-1	TRBV28	CASSGDTSSYNEQFF	TGTGCCAGCAGTGGGGACACGAGCTCCTACAATGAGCAGTTCTTC
.	.	TRBJ1-2	TRBV11-2	CASSLDPGDYGYTF	TGTGCCAGCAGCTTAGATCCAGGGGACTATGGCTACACCTTC
.	few	TRBJ2-1	TRBV29-1	CSVEGGGGEQFF	TGCAGCGTTGAAGGAGGGGGGGGTGAGCAGTTCTTC
.	.	TRBJ1-2	TRBV5-1	CASSLGTDMEGYTF	TGCGCCAGCAGCTTGGGGACAGATATGGAGGGCTACACCTTC
TRBD1	once	TRBJ2-7	TRBV5-1	CASSLVQGEGYEQYF	TGCGCCAGCAGCTTGGTTCAGGGGGAAGGGTACGAGCAGTACTTC
.	.	TRBJ1-5	TRBV3-1/TRBV3-2	CASSGGGNRFDQPQHF	TGTGCCAGCAGCGGAGGTGGGAACAGGTTCGATCAGCCCCAGCATTTT
TRBD1	.	TRBJ1-4	TRBV18	CASSPGQGNEKLFF	TGTGCCAGCTCGCCGGGACAGGGTAATGAAAAACTGTTTTTT
TRBD2	.	TRBJ2-5	TRBV3-1/TRBV3-2	CASSQEGGGSETQYF	TGTGCCAGCAGCCAAGAGGGCGGGGGGTCGGAGACCCAGTACTTC
TRBD2	.	TRBJ2-3	TRBV2	CASMWGLETDTQYF	TGTGCCAGCATGTGGGGACTAGAAACAGATACGCAGTATTTT